One and the same sample provided the 9 T cell receptor beta chains below, sequenced in a study of CD8+CD57+ T cells in acquired aplastic anemia. Genomic DNA was employed as the template in profiling TCR beta VDJ and CDR3. One entry per CDR3 protein, called by TCRdb with MiXCR from the reads. The sample consists of about 190,000 distinct CDR3 sequences, approximately 50% of them appearing once. The sequencing sample was made of sorted CD4+, CD8+, or CD8+CD57+ T cells (not recorded which) from PBMCs. All receptors derive from a human donor in good health, serving as a control.

This clonotype was detected a few times. The J gene is TRBJ1-2, the V gene TRBV29-1; 7 positions agree with TRBD1. Germline-derived CDR1 and CDR2 are SQVTM and ANQGSEA. J gave up 4 bases and V 8 bases, and 10 bases lay outside the gene matches. The CDR3 spans 13 residues. CDR3 sequence: CSTRDSFSYGYTF. The CDR3 DNA sequence: TGCAGCACCCGGGACAGCTTTTCCTATGGCTACACCTTC.

A note on this clonotype: This sequence may be a read error, since a much larger clone differs from it by one base. This chain links TRBV6-1 with TRBJ2-7; maybe TRBD1 (6 bases). The CDR3 loop spans 15 amino acids. Per the germline V gene, CDR1 is MNHNS and CDR2 is SASEGT. CDR3 coding DNA: TGTGCCAGCAGTGAACTAGAGGACAGTACCTACGAGCGGTACTTC. Protein: CASSELEDSTYERYF.

The sample holds many counts of this clonotype. V is TRBV7-2 and J is TRBJ2-5, with 7 bases identical to TRBD2. The trim removed 1 base at V and 4 bases at J, leaving 6 bases unmatched. This CDR3 is built from 15 residues. The germline V gene has CDR1 SGHTA and CDR2 FQGNSA. The CDR3 DNA follows: TGTGCCAGCAGCTTAGTGGGGGGGGGGGGAGAGACCCAGTACTTC. It encodes CASSLVGGGGETQYF.

Note on this clonotype: Possible read error: a much larger clone is one base away. The conserved phenylalanine or tryptophan normally closing the CDR3 is absent here, so this likely arose from a read error. This sequence joins TRBV15 and TRBJ2-7; 10 nucleotides line up with TRBD1. Trimming took 6 bases from V and 0 from J; bases not matched to a gene: 2. Germline-derived CDR1 and CDR2 are LNHNV and YYDKDF (reference sequence). This CDR3 contains 14 residues. CDR3 amino acids: CATRGTGVSYEQYL. In nucleotides, the CDR3 is TGTGCCACCAGGGGGACAGGGGTCTCCTACGAGCAGTACCTC.

The J gene is TRBJ2-1, the V gene TRBV15, with 11 bases identical to TRBD2. Trimming cost V 4 bases and J 7 bases; bases outside gene matches: 6. CDR1 is LNHNV and CDR2 is YYDKDF in the germline V gene (reference sequence). The CDR3 covers 15 residues. This chain's CDR3 is CATSIGTSGWNEQFF. The DNA of the CDR3 is TGTGCCACCAGCATCGGGACTAGCGGCTGGAATGAGCAGTTCTTC. The full variable domain, its missing parts supplied by reference TRBV15 and TRBJ2-1, is DAMVIQNPRYQVTQFGKPVTLSCSQTLNHNVMYWYQQKSSQAPKLLFHYYDKDFNNEADTPDNFQSRRPNTSFCFLDIRSPGLGDTAMYLCATSIGTSGWNEQFFGPGTRLTVL.

The J gene is TRBJ2-7, the V gene TRBV18; TRBD2 agrees at 10 bases. The CDR3 length is 16 residues. After removal of 1 base from V and 1 base from J, the junction contained 4 bases not matched to a gene. From germline, CDR1 is KGHSH and CDR2 LQKENI. The CDR3 DNA reads TGTGCCAGCTCACCACTAGCGGGGGGAGATTCCTACGAGCAGTACTTC. It is translated as CASSPLAGGDSYEQYF.

Concerning this clonotype: Since the CDR3 does not end with the conserved phenylalanine or tryptophan, this likely comes from a read error. The limits of the CDR3 on the DNA are not certain, so only TCRdb's listed CDR3 is given. The V call is TRBV5-1, the J call TRBJ2-5; the DNA was not compared with TRBD1, the D call given in the table. Germline V gives CDR1 SGHRS, CDR2 YFSETQ. The CDR3 comprises 16 residues, both ends counted. The CDR3 region is CASSLLGQNIQETRYL.

This clonotype was observed many times. J is TRBJ1-1 and V is TRBV5-1; D is possibly TRBD1 (5 bases). The CDR3 is 13 residues long. Germline V gene data show CDR1 as SGHRS and CDR2 as YFSETQ. Trimming removed 1 base from V and 8 bases from J, with 12 bases in between. The CDR3 DNA reads as TGCGCCAGCAGCTTGTCAGGGTTGAGGGAAGCTTTCTTT. Its translation: CASSLSGLREAFF.

This chain uses TRBV20-1 with TRBJ2-3; 7 positions agree with TRBD2. Losses at the gene ends were 3 bases for V and 5 bases for J; bases not matched to a gene: 8. The CDR3 totals 14 residues. Per germline, CDR1 DFQATT and CDR2 SNEGSKA (reference sequence). Here the CDR3 DNA reads TGCAGTGCTAGCCTTGGCGGGAGAGGAGATACGCAGTATTTT. This gives the protein CSASLGGRGDTQYF.